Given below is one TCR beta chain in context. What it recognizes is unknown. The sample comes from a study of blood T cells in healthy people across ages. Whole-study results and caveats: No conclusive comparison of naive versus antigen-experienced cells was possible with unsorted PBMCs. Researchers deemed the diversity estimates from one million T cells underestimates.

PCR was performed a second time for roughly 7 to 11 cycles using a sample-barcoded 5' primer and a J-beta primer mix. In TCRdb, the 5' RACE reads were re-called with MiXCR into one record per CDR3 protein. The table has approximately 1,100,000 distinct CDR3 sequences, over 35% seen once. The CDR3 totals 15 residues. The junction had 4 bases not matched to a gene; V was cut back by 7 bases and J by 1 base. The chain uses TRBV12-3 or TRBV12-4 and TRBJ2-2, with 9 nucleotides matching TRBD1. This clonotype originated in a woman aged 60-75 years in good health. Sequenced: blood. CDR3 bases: TGTGCCAGCACACGACAGGGGGAGAACACCGGGGAGCTGTTTTTT. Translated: CASTRQGENTGELFF.